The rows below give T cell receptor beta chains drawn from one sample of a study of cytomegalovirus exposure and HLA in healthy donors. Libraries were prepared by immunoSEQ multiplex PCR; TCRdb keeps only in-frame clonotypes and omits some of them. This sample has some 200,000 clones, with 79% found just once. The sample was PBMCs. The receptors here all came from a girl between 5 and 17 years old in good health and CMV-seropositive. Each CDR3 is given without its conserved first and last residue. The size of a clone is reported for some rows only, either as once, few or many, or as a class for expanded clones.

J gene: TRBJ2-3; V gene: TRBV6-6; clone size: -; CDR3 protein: ASSYAGAGTDTQY
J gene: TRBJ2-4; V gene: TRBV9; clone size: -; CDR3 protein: ASSGTSGVDIQY
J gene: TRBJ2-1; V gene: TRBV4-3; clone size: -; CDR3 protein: ASSQDMSIQGISYNEQF
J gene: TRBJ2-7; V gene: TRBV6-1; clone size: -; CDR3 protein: ASSQTPAYEQY
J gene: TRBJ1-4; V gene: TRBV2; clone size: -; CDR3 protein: ASTPIGGVKKLF
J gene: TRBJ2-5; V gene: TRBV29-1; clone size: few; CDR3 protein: SVDSQGKETQY
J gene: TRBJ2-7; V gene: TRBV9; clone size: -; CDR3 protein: ASSVEGLSYEQY
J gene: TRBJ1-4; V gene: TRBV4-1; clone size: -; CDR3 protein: ASSPPRATNEKLF
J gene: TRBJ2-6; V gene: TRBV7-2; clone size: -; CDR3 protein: ASSLVSRGRGAGANVLT
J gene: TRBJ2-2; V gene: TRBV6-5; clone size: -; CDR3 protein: ASQTGSNTGELF
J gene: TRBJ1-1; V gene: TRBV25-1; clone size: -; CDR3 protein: ASSESAGARPYNTEAF
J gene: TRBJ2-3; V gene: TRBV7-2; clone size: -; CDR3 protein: ASSLAPSGGAGDTQY
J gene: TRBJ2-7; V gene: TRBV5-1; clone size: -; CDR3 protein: ASGLDTTYEQY
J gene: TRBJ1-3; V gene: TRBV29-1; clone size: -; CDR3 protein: SVRRGSGNTIY
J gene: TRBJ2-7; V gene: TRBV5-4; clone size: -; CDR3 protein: ASSLLGGRGDYEQY
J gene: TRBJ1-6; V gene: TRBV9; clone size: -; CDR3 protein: ASSSSPGTGRISSSPLH
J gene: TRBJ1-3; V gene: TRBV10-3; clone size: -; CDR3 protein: AIRGTASGNTIY
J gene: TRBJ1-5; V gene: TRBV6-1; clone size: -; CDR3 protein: ASSEPGTKDQPQH
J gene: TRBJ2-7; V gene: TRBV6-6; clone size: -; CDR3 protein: ASSLPTGAYEQY
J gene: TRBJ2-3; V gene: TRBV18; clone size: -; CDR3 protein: ASFPAGESDTQY
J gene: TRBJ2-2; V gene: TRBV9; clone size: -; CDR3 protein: ASSATPSGGTGELF
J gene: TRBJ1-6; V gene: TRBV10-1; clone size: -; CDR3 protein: ASGESRPPGTPLH
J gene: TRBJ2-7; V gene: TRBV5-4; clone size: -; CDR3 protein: ASSLGGGLGLDEQY
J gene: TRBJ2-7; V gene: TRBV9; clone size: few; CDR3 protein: ASSDPLGVNSYEQY
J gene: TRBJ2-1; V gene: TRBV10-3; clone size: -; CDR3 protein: AISASGDYNEQF
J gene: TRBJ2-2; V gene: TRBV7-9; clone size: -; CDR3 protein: ASSYRTTSTGELF
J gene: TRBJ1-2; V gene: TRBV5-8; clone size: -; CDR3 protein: ASSIRQGNYGYT
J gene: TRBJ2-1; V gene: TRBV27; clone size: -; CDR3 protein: ASSTTGDWDEQF
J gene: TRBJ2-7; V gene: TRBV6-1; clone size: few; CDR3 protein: ASKIVGYYEQY
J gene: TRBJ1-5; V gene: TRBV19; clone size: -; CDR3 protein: ASSLQGTYSNQPQH
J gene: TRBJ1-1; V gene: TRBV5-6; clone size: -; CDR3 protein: ASSLEDGLNEAF
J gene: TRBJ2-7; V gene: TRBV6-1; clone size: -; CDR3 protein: ASPRGEQY
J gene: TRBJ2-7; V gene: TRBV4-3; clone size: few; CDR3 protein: ASSQELGTGAYEQY
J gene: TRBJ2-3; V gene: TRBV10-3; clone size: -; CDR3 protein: AISDLSSTDTQY
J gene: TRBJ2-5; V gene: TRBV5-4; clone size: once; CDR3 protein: ASSIRDQETQY
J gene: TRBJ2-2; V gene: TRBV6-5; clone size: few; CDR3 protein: ASTPLGDTGELF
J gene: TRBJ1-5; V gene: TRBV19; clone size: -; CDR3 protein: ASSMPSTGAQPQH
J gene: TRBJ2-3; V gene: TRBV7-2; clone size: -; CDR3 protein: ASSLVAGRTDTQY
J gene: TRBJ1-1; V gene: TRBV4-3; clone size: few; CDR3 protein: ASSQEDRTGQNTEAF
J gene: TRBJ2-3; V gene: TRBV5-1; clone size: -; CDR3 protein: ASSPGGPTDTQY
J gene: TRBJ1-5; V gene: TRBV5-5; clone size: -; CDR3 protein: ASSLEGVLNQPQH
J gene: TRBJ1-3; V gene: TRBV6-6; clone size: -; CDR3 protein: ASRLQGIPGNTIY
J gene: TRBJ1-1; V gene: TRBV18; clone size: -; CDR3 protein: ASSPGTGRGTEAF
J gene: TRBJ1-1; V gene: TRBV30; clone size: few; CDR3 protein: AWSVPLDRAVAF
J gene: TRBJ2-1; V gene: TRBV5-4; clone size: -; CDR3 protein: ASSLEEGLGQF
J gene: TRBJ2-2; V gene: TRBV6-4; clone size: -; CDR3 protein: ARRLREDTGELF
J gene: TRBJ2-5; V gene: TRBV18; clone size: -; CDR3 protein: ASSPKRGVQETQY